This T cell receptor beta chain emerged from a study of cytomegalovirus exposure and HLA in healthy donors. Vbeta (60) and Jbeta (13) primers were used in the PCR. Profiling relied on immunoSEQ multiplex PCR, and the TCRdb table lists in-frame clones only, not all of them. Among just over 150,000 clones, less than 90% were seen once, and the ten largest hold 6.3%. V dropped 4 bases and J dropped 5; count of bases not matched to a gene: 4. The CDR3 has 15 residues. Germline loops: CDR1 SGHNT, CDR2 YYREEE (reference sequence). This clone was found once. The sample comprised PBMCs. This TCR came from a male donor in good health and CMV-seropositive. The rearrangement uses TRBV5-4 and TRBJ2-2; 11 nucleotides match TRBD2. Here the CDR3 reads CASSVGLAVTGELFF. The CDR3 coding sequence is TGTGCCAGCAGCGTGGGACTAGCGGTTACCGGGGAGCTGTTTTTT.